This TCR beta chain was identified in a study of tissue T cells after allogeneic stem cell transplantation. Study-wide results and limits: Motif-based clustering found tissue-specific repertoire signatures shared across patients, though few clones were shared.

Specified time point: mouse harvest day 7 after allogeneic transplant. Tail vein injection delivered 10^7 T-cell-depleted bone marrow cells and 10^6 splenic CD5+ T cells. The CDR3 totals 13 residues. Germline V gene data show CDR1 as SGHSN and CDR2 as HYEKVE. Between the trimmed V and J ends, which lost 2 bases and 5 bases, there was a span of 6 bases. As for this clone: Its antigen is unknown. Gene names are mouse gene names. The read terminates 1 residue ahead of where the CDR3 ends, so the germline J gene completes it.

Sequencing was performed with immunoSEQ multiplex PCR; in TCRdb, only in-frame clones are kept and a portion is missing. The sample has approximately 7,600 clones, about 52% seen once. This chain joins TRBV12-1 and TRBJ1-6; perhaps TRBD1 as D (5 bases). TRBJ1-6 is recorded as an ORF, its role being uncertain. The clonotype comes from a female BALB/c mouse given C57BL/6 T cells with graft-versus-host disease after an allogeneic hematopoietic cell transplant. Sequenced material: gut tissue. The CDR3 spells CASSRQHNSPLYF. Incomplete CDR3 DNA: TGTGCCAGCTCTCGACAGCATAATTCGCCCCTCTAC.